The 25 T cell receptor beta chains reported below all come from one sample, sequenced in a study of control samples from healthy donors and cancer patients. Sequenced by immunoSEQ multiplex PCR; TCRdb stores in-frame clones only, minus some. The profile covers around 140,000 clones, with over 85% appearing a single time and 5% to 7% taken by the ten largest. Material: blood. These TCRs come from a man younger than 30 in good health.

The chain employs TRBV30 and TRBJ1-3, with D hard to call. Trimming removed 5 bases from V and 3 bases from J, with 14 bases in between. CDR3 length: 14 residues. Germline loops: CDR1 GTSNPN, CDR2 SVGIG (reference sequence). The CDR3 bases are TGTGCCTGGCTCCGTCCCCCCATTGGAAACACCATATATTTT. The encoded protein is CAWLRPPIGNTIYF.

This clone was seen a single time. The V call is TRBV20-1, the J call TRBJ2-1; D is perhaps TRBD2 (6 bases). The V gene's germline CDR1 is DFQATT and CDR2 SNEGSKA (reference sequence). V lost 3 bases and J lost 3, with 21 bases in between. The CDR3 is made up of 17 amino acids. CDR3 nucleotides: TGCAGTGCTAGTACCCCCTGGGAGGCCCTATTCTACAATGAGCAGTTCTTC. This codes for CSASTPWEALFYNEQFF.

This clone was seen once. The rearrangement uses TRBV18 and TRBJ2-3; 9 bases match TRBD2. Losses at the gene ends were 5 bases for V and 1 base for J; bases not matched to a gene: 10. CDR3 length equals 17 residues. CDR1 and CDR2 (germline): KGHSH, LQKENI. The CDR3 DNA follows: TGTGCCAGCTCAATTTGGCGGGAGGGCCTTCGCACAGATACGCAGTATTTT. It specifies CASSIWREGLRTDTQYF. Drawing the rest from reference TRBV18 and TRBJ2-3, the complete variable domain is NAGVMQNPRHLVRRRGQEARLRCSPMKGHSHVYWYRQLPEEGLKFMVYLQKENIIDESGMPKERFSAEFPKEGPSILRIQQVVRGDSAAYFCASSIWREGLRTDTQYFGPGTRLTVL.

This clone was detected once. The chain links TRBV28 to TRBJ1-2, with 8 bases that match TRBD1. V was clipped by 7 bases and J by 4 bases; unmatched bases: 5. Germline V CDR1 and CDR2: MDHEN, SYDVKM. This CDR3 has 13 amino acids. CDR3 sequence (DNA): TGTGCCAGCACCCAGGGGGCCGGCTATGGCTACACCTTC. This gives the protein CASTQGAGYGYTF.

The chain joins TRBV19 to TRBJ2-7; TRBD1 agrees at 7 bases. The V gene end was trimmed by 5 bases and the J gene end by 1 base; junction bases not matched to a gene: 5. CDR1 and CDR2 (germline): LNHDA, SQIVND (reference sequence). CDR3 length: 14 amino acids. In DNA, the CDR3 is TGTGCCAGTAGTCCGAGGACAGGTTCCTACGAGCAGTACTTC. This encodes CASSPRTGSYEQYF.

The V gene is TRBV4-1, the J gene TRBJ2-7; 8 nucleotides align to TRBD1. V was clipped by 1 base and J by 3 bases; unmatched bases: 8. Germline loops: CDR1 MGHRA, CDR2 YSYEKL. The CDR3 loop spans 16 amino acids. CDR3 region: CASSQARDRFIYEQYF. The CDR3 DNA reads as TGCGCCAGCAGCCAAGCTAGGGACAGGTTTATCTACGAGCAGTACTTC.

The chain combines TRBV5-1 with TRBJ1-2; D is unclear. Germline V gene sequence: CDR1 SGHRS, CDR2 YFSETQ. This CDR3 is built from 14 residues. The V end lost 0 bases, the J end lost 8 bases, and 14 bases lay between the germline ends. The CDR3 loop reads CASSLAGQEHGYTF. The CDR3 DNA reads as TGCGCCAGCAGCTTGGCCGGTCAGGAACACGGCTACACCTTC.

As DNA, the CDR3 is TGCGCCAGCAGCCAAGTTTGGGATACTACCTACGAGCAGTACTTC. This gives the protein CASSQVWDTTYEQYF. The chain has TRBV4-1 and TRBJ2-7; D not resolved. The ends were cut back, 1 base at V and 2 bases at J, with 12 bases in the middle. The germline V gene encodes CDR1 MGHRA and CDR2 YSYEKL. The CDR3 totals 15 residues.

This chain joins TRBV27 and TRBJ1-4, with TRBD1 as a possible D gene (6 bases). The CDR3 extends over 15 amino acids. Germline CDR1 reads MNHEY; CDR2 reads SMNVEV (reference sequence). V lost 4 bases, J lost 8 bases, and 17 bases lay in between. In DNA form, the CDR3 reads TGTGCCAGCAGTTCCGGACAGCCCGAAGGCGAAAAACTGTTTTTT. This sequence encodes CASSSGQPEGEKLFF.

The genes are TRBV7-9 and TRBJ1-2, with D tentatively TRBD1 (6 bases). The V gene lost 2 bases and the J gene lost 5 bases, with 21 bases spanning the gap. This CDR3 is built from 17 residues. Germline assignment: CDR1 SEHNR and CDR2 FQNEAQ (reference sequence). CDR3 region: CASSLQGNPQSGYGYTF. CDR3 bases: TGTGCCAGCAGCTTACAGGGGAACCCCCAGTCTGGATATGGCTACACCTTC.

CDR3 protein: CASSLSPLAGYEQYF. The CDR3 DNA reads as TGTGCCAGCAGCCTCTCCCCCCTGGCGGGGTACGAGCAGTACTTC. The J gene is TRBJ2-7, the V gene TRBV3-1 (or the pseudogene TRBV3-2); D may be TRBD2 (6 bases). Germline-derived CDR1 and CDR2 are LGHDT and YNNKEL (reference sequence). CDR3 length: 15 residues. V was shortened by 4 bases and J by 4 bases, with 17 bases between the two germline ends.

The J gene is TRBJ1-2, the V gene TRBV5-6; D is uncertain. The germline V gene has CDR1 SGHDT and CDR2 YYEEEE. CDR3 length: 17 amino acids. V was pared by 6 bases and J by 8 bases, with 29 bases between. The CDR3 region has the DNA TGTGCCAGCATCTTTCGGGGTCTGTCAGCCACATCGGTCGGCTACACCTTC. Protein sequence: CASIFRGLSATSVGYTF. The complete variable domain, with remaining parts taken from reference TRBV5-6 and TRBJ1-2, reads DAGVTQSPTHLIKTRGQQVTLRCSPKSGHDTVSWYQQALGQGPQFIFQYYEEEERQRGNFPDRFSGHQFPNYSSELNVNALLLGDSALYLCASIFRGLSATSVGYTFGSGTRLTVV.

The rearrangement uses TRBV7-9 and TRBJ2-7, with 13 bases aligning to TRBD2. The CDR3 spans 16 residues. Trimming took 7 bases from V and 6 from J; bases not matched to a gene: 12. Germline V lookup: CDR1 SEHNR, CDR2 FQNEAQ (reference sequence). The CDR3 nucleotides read TGTGCCAGCACCGTAGCGGGACTAGCGGGATCTGGCGAGCAGTACTTC. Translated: CASTVAGLAGSGEQYF.

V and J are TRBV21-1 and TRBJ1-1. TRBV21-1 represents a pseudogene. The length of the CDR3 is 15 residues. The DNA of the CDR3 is TGTGCCAGCAGCAACGCGACGTTCATGAACACTGAAGCTTTCTTT. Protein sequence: CASSNATFMNTEAFF.

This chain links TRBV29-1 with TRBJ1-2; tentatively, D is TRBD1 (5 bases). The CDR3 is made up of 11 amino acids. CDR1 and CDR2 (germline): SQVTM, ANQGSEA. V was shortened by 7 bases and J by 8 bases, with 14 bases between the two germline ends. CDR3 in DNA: TGCAGCGATGCTGGGGGGGAAGGCTACACCTTC. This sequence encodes CSDAGGEGYTF.

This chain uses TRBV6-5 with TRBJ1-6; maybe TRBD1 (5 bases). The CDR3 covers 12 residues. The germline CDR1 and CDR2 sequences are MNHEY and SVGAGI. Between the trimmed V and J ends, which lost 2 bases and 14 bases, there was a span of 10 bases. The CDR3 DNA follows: TGTGCCAGCAGTTACCAGCGGGGCGCCCTCCACTTT. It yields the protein CASSYQRGALHF.

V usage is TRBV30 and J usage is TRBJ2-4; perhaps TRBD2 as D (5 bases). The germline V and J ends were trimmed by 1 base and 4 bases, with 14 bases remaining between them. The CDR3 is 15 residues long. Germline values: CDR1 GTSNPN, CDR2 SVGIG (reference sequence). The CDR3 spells CAWSGGLRLKNIQYF. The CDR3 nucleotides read TGTGCCTGGAGTGGTGGGTTACGACTAAAAAACATTCAGTACTTC. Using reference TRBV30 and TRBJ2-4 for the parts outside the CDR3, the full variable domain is SQTIHQWPATLVQPVGSPLSLECTVEGTSNPNLYWYRQAAGRGLQLLFYSVGIGQISSEVPQNLSASRPQDRQFILSSKKLLLSDSGFYLCAWSGGLRLKNIQYFGAGTRLSVL.

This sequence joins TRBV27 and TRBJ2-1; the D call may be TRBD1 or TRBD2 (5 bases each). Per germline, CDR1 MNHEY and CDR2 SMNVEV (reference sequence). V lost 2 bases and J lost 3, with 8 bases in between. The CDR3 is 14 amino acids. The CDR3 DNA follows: TGTGCCAGCAGTTTAGGGGACGGCTACAATGAGCAGTTCTTC. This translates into CASSLGDGYNEQFF.

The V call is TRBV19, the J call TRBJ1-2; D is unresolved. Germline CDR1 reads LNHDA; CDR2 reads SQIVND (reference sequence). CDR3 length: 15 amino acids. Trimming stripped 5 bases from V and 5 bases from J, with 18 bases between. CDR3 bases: TGTGCCAGTAGTTTTTCCCTCAAAGGCAATTATGGCTACACCTTC. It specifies CASSFSLKGNYGYTF. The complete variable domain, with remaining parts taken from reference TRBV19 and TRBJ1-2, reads DGGITQSPKYLFRKEGQNVTLSCEQNLNHDAMYWYRQDPGQGLRLIYYSQIVNDFQKGDIAEGYSVSREKKESFPLTVTSAQKNPTAFYLCASSFSLKGNYGYTFGSGTRLTVV.

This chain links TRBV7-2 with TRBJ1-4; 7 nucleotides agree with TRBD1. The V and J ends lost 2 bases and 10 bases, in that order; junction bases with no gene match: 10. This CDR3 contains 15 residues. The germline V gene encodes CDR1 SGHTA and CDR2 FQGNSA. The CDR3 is CASSLSGRQGGKLFF. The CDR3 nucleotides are TGTGCCAGCAGCTTAAGTGGCCGACAGGGAGGAAAACTGTTTTTT.

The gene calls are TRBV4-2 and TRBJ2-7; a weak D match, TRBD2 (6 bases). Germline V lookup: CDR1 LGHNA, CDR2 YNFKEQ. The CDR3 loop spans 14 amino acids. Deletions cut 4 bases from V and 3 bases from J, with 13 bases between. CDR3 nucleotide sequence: TGTGCCAGCAGCCTTGAGGCCGGGGGCTACGAGCAGTACTTC. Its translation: CASSLEAGGYEQYF.

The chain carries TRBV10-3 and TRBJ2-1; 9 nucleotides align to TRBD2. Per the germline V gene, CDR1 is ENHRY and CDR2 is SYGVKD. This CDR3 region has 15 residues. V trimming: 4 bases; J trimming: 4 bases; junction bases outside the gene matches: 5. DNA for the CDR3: TGTGCCATCAGTGGAATTAGCGGGAGTTACAATGAGCAGTTCTTC. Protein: CAISGISGSYNEQFF.

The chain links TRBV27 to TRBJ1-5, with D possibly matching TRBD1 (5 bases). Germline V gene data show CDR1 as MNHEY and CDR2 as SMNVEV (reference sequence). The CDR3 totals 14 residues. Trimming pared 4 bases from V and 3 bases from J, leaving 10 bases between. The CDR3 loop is CASSSQGPNQPQHF. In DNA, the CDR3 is TGTGCCAGCAGTTCCCAGGGCCCCAATCAGCCCCAGCATTTT.

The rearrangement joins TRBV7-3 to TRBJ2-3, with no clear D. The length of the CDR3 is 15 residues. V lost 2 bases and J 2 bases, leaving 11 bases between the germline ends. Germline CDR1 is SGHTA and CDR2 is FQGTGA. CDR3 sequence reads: CASSLYGSPTDTQYF. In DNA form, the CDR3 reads TGTGCCAGCAGCTTATACGGCAGCCCCACAGATACGCAGTATTTT. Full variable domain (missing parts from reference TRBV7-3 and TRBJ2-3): GAGVSQTPSNKVTEKGKYVELRCDPISGHTALYWYRQSLGQGPEFLIYFQGTGAADDSGLPNDRFFAVRPEGSVSTLKIQRTERGDSAVYLCASSLYGSPTDTQYFGPGTRLTVL.

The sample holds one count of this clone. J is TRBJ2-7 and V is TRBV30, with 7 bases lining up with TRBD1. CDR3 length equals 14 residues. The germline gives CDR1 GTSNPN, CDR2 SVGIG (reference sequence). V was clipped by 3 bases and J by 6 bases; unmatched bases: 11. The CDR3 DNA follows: TGTGCCTGGAGAGTGACAGGGAACCCTTCCGAGCAGTACTTC. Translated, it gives CAWRVTGNPSEQYF.